Below, 8 T cell receptor beta chains from the same sample are listed, as sequenced in a study of blood T cell repertoires in COVID-19. The repertoire was sequenced with immunoSEQ multiplex PCR; TCRdb's copy has only in-frame clones and lacks some. The sample yields tens of thousands of clones, around 92% seen once. The sample comprised peripheral blood. These receptor sequences come from a man between 50 and 59 years old with active COVID-19.

This rearrangement joins TRBV29-1 to TRBJ2-5; D gene uncertain. Trimming stripped 6 bases from V and 1 base from J, with 9 bases between. CDR1 and CDR2 from the germline V gene are SQVTM and ANQGSEA. There are 12 residues in the CDR3. The CDR3 region has the DNA TGCAGCGTCGCGAGGAGCCAAGAGACCCAGTACTTC. Protein product: CSVARSQETQYF. Filled out from reference TRBV29-1 and TRBJ2-5, the complete variable domain reads SAVISQKPSRDICQRGTSLTIQCQVDSQVTMMFWYRQQPGQSLTLIATANQGSEATYESGFVIDKFPISRPNLTFSTLTVSNMSPEDSSIYLCSVARSQETQYFGPGTRLLVL.

The V gene is TRBV27, the J gene TRBJ2-7, with D possibly being TRBD2 (6 bases). CDR3 length: 15 residues. Germline V gene sequence: CDR1 MNHEY, CDR2 SMNVEV (reference sequence). V was cut by 6 bases and J by 5 bases, with 20 bases left in between. Written as DNA, the CDR3 is TGTGCCAGCAGACAGAAGCCGCATACTAGCAACGAGCAGTACTTC. It encodes CASRQKPHTSNEQYF.

The J gene is TRBJ1-1, the V gene TRBV3-1 (or the pseudogene TRBV3-2), with D possibly matching TRBD1 (6 bases). V dropped 2 bases and J dropped 4 bases, with 11 bases sitting between them. The CDR3 is 14 residues long. In germline, CDR1 is LGHDT, CDR2 YNNKEL (reference sequence). Written as DNA, the CDR3 is TGTGCCAGCAGCCAAAGAGGGGGTGGCACTGAAGCTTTCTTT. It encodes CASSQRGGGTEAFF.

J is TRBJ2-2 and V is TRBV4-1; perhaps TRBD2 as D (6 bases). This CDR3 has 15 amino acids. Germline V gives CDR1 MGHRA, CDR2 YSYEKL. The ends were cut back, 4 bases at V and 2 bases at J, with 11 bases in the middle. CDR3 sequence reads: CASSRGGVNTGELFF. The CDR3 region has the DNA TGCGCCAGCAGCCGCGGAGGGGTTAACACCGGGGAGCTGTTTTTT.

CDR3 bases: TGTGCCAGCAGCTTAGGACAGGGCCACAAGGATACGCAGTATTTT. Translating it yields CASSLGQGHKDTQYF. This rearrangement joins TRBV7-7 to TRBJ2-3; 7 nucleotides align to TRBD1. The ends lost 1 base at V and 6 bases at J; junction bases unmatched: 7. CDR1 and CDR2 from the germline V gene are SSHAT and FNYEAQ (reference sequence). The CDR3 spans 15 residues.

The rearrangement uses TRBV21-1 and TRBJ2-5; TRBD2, as called in the table, went unchecked against the DNA. TRBV21-1 is an annotated pseudogene. The CDR3 totals 15 residues. CDR3 amino acids: CASSVGGDSGETQYF. The CDR3 DNA sequence: TGTGCCAGCAGCGTAGGAGGAGACAGCGGGGAGACCCAGTACTTC.

The chain joins TRBV5-5 to TRBJ2-5, with no clear D. This CDR3 contains 14 residues. The V gene lost 4 bases and the J gene lost 5 bases, with 15 bases spanning the gap. CDR1 is SGHKS and CDR2 is YYEKEE in the germline V gene (reference sequence). CDR3 protein: CASSDRLFDETQYF. CDR3 nucleotide sequence: TGTGCCAGCAGCGACCGACTCTTCGACGAGACCCAGTACTTC.

This sequence joins TRBV3-1 (or the pseudogene TRBV3-2) and TRBJ2-2; 9 bases match TRBD1. The CDR3 consists of 15 residues. After removal of 5 bases from V and 3 bases from J, the junction contained 4 bases not matched to a gene. The germline gives CDR1 LGHDT, CDR2 YNNKEL (reference sequence). Here the CDR3 reads CASSSGTGYTGELFF. The CDR3, as DNA: TGTGCCAGCAGCTCCGGGACAGGGTACACCGGGGAGCTGTTTTTT.